These T cell receptor beta chains were read from a single sample in a study of Graves' ophthalmopathy and Graves' hyperthyroidism. TCRdb recomputed calls from the multiplex PCR reads with MiXCR, one row per CDR3 protein. The table records around 1.1 million distinct CDR3 sequences, about 35% of them present only once. Sequencing used peripheral blood or thyroid tissue (not recorded which). Receptors were obtained from an adult man with Graves' hyperthyroidism. Both conserved end residues are part of each CDR3. Each record gives: D gene, clone size, J gene, V gene, CDR3 protein, CDR3 DNA. D genes are given only for firm matches. Size tells how often a clone was seen (once, few, many) or the class of an expanded clone, and some rows leave it out.

- - TRBJ2-7 TRBV5-6 CASSLEADSDEQYF TGTGCCAGCAGCTTGGAGGCAGATTCGGACGAGCAGTACTTC
TRBD2 few TRBJ2-7 TRBV7-2 CASSREAGVTYEQYF TGTGCCAGCAGCCGGGAAGCGGGGGTAACCTACGAGCAGTACTTC
TRBD2 many TRBJ2-5 TRBV7-3 CASSLGASGSLETQYF TGTGCCAGCAGCTTAGGCGCTAGCGGGAGCTTGGAGACCCAGTACTTC
- - TRBJ1-1 TRBV29-1 CSVGQGGGRGEAFF TGCAGCGTTGGGCAGGGAGGGGGGCGGGGAGAAGCTTTCTTT
TRBD1 - TRBJ1-2 TRBV10-3 CASSYSNQGAFGYTF TGTGCCAGCAGTTACTCGAATCAGGGGGCGTTTGGCTACACCTTC
- many TRBJ1-6 TRBV20-1 CSPGTANSPLHF TGCAGTCCCGGGACCGCTAATTCACCCCTCCACTTT
- - TRBJ1-5 TRBV10-2 CASSEPGKTGYQPQHF TGCGCCAGCAGTGAGCCCGGGAAAACAGGGTACCAGCCCCAGCATTTT
TRBD1 - TRBJ2-5 TRBV15 CATSSSGQARF TGTGCCACCAGCAGCTCCGGACAGGCCAGGTTC
TRBD2 many TRBJ2-2 TRBV9 CASSPRLAGVSGELFF TGTGCCAGCAGCCCAAGACTAGCGGGAGTATCGGGGGAGCTGTTTTTT
- - TRBJ1-1 TRBV7-9 CASRSWGNTEAFF TGTGCCAGCAGATCATGGGGGAACACTGAAGCTTTCTTT
- few TRBJ1-5 TRBV19 CASSPSDRHSNQPQHF TGTGCCAGTAGTCCCAGTGACAGACATAGCAATCAGCCCCAGCATTTT
TRBD1 many TRBJ1-6 TRBV7-8 CASSTGQGKSPLHF TGTGCCAGCAGCACCGGACAGGGGAAATCACCCCTCCACTTT
- many TRBJ2-2 TRBV19 CASIRTEGTGELFF TGTGCCAGCATAAGGACGGAGGGAACCGGGGAGCTGTTTTTT
- once TRBJ1-3 TRBV12-3/TRBV12-4 CASSLRHPIDTIYF TGTGCCAGCAGTTTAAGACACCCTATAGACACCATATATTTT
- - TRBJ2-5 TRBV20-1 CSGGGLETQYF TGCAGTGGGGGGGGGCTGGAGACCCAGTACTTC
TRBD2 - TRBJ2-5 TRBV12-3/TRBV12-4 CASSLGTSGSLGVSETQYF TGTGCCAGCAGTTTAGGAACTAGCGGGTCATTAGGGGTGTCGGAGACCCAGTACTTC
TRBD1 once TRBJ2-5 TRBV24-1 CATSVRTGGSRETQYF TGTGCCACCAGTGTGAGGACAGGCGGCTCACGAGAGACCCAGTACTTC
- - TRBJ1-2 TRBV29-1 CSVRRTTNYGYTF TGCAGCGTCCGGAGGACTACTAACTATGGCTACACCTTC
- few TRBJ2-7 TRBV4-3 CASSQAGPSSYEQYF TGCGCCAGCAGCCAAGCGGGGCCTAGCTCCTACGAGCAGTACTTC
- few TRBJ1-6 TRBV6-5 CASSEADRRADNSPLHF TGTGCCAGCAGTGAAGCTGATCGACGGGCGGATAATTCACCCCTCCACTTT
TRBD1 few TRBJ1-5 TRBV7-9 CASSSGTALSNQPQHF TGTGCCAGCAGCTCAGGGACAGCCCTTAGCAATCAGCCCCAGCATTTT
- few TRBJ2-7 TRBV10-3 CAISDGHLYEQYF TGTGCCATCAGTGACGGGCATCTCTACGAGCAGTACTTC
TRBD1 - TRBJ2-5 TRBV15 CATSRALGTGEETQYF TGTGCCACCAGCAGAGCATTGGGGACAGGGGAAGAGACCCAGTACTTC
TRBD1 - TRBJ1-1 TRBV7-2 CASSSQPGQVGTEAFF TGTGCCAGCAGCTCTCAACCGGGACAGGTGGGGACTGAAGCTTTCTTT
TRBD1 - TRBJ2-7 TRBV25-1 CASSPRPIDRQGRDEQYF TGTGCCAGCAGTCCCCGTCCCATTGACAGACAGGGTCGCGACGAGCAGTACTTC
- - TRBJ2-5 TRBV29-1 CSVGGFQETQYF TGCAGCGTTGGGGGATTCCAAGAGACCCAGTACTTC
TRBD1 - TRBJ2-7 TRBV12-3/TRBV12-4 CASSLSPATGEKQYF TGTGCCAGCAGTTTATCCCCCGCGACAGGGGAAAAGCAGTACTTC
TRBD1 - TRBJ1-4 TRBV20-1 CSARELGQNEKLFF TGCAGTGCTAGAGAATTGGGACAGAATGAAAAACTGTTTTTT
- many TRBJ2-6 TRBV10-3 CAINAGNSGANVLTF TGTGCCATCAACGCGGGGAACTCTGGGGCCAACGTCCTGACTTTC
TRBD1 - TRBJ1-2 TRBV27 CASLGQGLDGYTF TGTGCCAGCCTCGGACAGGGGTTGGATGGCTACACCTTC
- - TRBJ1-2 TRBV5-1 CASSPPGQPIANYGYTF TGTGCCAGCAGCCCACCTGGACAGCCTATAGCTAACTATGGCTACACCTTC
- few TRBJ1-1 TRBV10-3 CAITQNTEAFF TGTGCCATCACACAGAACACTGAAGCTTTCTTT
TRBD1 many TRBJ1-5 TRBV10-3 CAISRETGLSPQHF TGTGCCATCAGTCGAGAGACAGGGCTTTCGCCCCAGCATTTT